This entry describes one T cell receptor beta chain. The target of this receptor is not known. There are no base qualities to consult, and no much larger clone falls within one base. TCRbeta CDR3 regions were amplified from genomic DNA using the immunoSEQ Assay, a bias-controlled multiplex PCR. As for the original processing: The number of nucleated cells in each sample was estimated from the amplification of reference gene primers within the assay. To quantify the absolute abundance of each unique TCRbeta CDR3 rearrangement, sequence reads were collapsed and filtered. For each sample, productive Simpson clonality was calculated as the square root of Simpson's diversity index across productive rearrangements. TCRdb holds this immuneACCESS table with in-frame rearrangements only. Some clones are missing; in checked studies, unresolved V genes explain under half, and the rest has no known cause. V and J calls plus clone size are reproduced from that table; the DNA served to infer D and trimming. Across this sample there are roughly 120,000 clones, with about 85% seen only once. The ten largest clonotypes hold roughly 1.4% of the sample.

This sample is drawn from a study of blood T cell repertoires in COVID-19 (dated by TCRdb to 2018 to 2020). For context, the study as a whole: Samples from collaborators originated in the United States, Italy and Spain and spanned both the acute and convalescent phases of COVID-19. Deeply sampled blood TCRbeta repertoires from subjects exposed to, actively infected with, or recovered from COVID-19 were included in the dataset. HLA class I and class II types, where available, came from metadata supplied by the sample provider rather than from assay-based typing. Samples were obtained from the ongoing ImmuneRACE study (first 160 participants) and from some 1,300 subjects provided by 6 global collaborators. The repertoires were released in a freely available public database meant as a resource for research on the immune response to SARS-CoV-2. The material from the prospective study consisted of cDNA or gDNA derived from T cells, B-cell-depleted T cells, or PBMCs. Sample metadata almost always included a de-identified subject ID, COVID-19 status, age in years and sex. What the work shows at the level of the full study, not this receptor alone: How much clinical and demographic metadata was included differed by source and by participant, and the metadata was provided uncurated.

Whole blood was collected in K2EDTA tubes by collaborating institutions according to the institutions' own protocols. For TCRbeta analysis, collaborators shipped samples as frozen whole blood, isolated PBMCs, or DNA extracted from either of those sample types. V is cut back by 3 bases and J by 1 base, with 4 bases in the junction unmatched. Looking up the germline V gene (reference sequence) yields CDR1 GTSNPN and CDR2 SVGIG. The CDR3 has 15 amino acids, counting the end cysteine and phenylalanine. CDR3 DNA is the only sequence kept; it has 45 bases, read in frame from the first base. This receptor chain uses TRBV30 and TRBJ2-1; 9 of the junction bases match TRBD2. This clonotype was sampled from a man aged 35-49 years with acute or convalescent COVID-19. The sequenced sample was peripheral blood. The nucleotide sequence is TGTGCCTGGAGGCAAGCGGGGGGTTCCTACAATGAGCAGTTCTTC. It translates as CAWRQAGGSYNEQFF.